Described below is a single TCR beta chain sequence and its context. The antigen is unknown. Germline V gene data show CDR1 as MNHEY and CDR2 as SMNVEV (reference sequence). The CDR3 spans 15 residues. V gave up 5 bases and J gave up 3 bases, with 16 bases separating them. This record belongs to a study of T cell responses to AZD1222 COVID-19 vaccine. Overall study findings and caveats: Seropositivity was recorded at baseline in only six AZD1222 recipients. Only after the peak T cell response were repertoires sampled.

Some clones are missing from TCRdb's copy, which holds only in-frame ones; the method was immunoSEQ multiplex PCR. The sample has 150,000 to 200,000 clones; 90% are singletons. The receptor comes from an adult who received the AZD1222 COVID-19 vaccine. V and J are TRBV27 and TRBJ2-5, with D perhaps matching TRBD1 or TRBD2 (5 bases each). The sample was peripheral blood, taken 28 days after the second AZD1222 dose. In DNA form, the CDR3 reads TGTGCCAGCAGTCACCTCAGTGGGGGAGAAGAGACCCAGTACTTC. Translation: CASSHLSGGEETQYF.